This TCR beta chain is from a study of T cell clones after liver transplantation (dated by TCRdb to between 2018 and 2020). Context from the whole study: The samples were obtained from ITN030ST, a randomized trial that attempted immunosuppression withdrawal within 2 years after liver transplantation. Donor-reactive T cell clones were identified by TCRbeta sequencing following a pre-transplant mixed lymphocyte reaction and were subsequently tracked in post-transplant blood. Third party-reactive TCRbeta sequences from pre-transplant MLRs were also identified as an antigen-independent comparator for donor-reactive sequences. Of the eight recipients, three were HCV-positive, while the remaining recipients had been transplanted for non-autoimmune, non-viral indications. The subjects received no induction therapy and were kept on standard immunosuppression until randomization at 12-24 months post-transplant. To count as tolerant, a recipient had to stay completely off immunosuppression for at least one year without liver enzymes climbing beyond twice the upper limit of normal. Blood samples were taken pre-transplant, pre-randomization before withdrawal, and post-randomization after full withdrawal or failed withdrawal. The studied cohort comprised 8 liver transplant recipients, 3 classified as tolerant and 5 as non-tolerant. What the authors observed across the whole study: Low numbers of available donor cells limited the measurable donor-reactive repertoire in two subjects. Without allograft tissue specimens, donor-reactive T cells may have migrated into the graft rather than being deleted. Once repertoire turnover was taken into account, donor-reactive detection showed a significant reduction for CD4 in 7 of 8 subjects and for CD8 in 8 of 8. Donor-reactive sequences decreased more than third party-reactive sequences, which suggests partial antigen-specific deletion that was not related to withdrawal success. In 5 of 8 subjects, regardless of tolerance or HCV status, circulating donor-reactive CD4 TCRbeta sequences dropped significantly post-transplant. The conclusions were considered preliminary, being limited by small, heterogeneous patient numbers and non-standardized post-transplant time points.

High-throughput TCRbeta CDR3 sequencing of frozen genomic DNA was performed by immunoSEQ, including PCR amplification, mapping, bias correction and internal controls. Per the authors' processing: Only productive rearrangements were retained, and each unique TCRbeta sequence was defined by its CDR3 nucleotide sequence together with its V and J gene. A sequence counted as donor-reactive only if the sequence showed at least 5-fold expansion in CFSE-low cells compared with unstimulated pre-transplant cells and had a frequency of at least 0.01%. Per-subject minimum frequency thresholds, based on the lowest-template unstimulated sample, ensured at least 90% detection power. Jensen-Shannon divergence between the top 1000 TCRbeta sequences post-transplant and pre-transplant was used to measure repertoire turnover. Two-sided Fisher's exact tests were used to test for changes in the detection of donor-reactive sequences. Entries here come from immuneACCESS through TCRdb and include only in-frame sequences with V and J called. Some clones fail to appear in such tables; in the studies checked, an unresolved V gene covers under half of the shortfall, and the cause of the remainder is unknown. V, J and clone size are taken as reported in that table, and D and trimming were inferred from the DNA itself. This sample has 55,000 to 70,000 clones in its table, and 80% to 95% of those were observed once. The top ten constitute 0.75% to 1% of the sample.

A word on this clone: Its antigen is currently not known. Per-base quality was not reported, and no clone a single base away is much larger than it.

Unstimulated PBMCs, after thawing, were stained for CD3, CD4 and CD8 and then FACS-sorted into CD3+CD4+ and CD3+CD8+ populations. Each of the 8 studied subjects was randomized to immunosuppression withdrawal. Genomic DNA was isolated with the Qiagen DNeasy Blood and Tissue Kit. The germline V gene provides CDR1 MNHGY and CDR2 SAAAGT. Including cysteine and phenylalanine, the CDR3 has 13 amino acids. The sequence is cut down to CDR3 DNA, 39 bases in frame from base 1. Trimming takes 2 bases from V and 4 bases from J, and the germline ends sit 9 bases apart. Sequencing used CD4+ T cells from blood, obtained about 26 months after liver transplant. This TCR came from a human patient who received a liver transplant. Following a transplant, a fraction of the T cells may be traceable to the graft donor. The chain joins TRBV6-8 to TRBJ2-7, with the identity of the D gene unclear. In nucleotides, the sequence is TGTGCCAGCAGTTACCCCGACCCATACGAGCAGTACTTC. This is translated as CASSYPDPYEQYF.